Listed below are T cell receptor beta chains from one sample, sequenced in a study of T cell repertoires in cytomegalovirus infection. These TCRs are of unknown antigen specificity. One entry per CDR3 protein results from TCRdb running MiXCR on the reads. Among around 770,000 distinct CDR3 sequences listed, almost 30% were seen once. Sample: cultured CD8+ T cells from PBMCs, taken from culture after CMV antigen stimulation. These receptors were taken from a human donor in good health (CMV status not recorded). Some clones in this sample may be carry-over from other donors' samples. The conserved cysteine and the conserved F or W are not part of the CDR3 here. The D gene is left open where the match is weak. The size field is filled for only some rows; it gives once, few, many or a size class.

d_call: .; j_call: TRBJ2-3; v_call: TRBV20-1; clone_size: .; cdr3_aa: SVPGDYSNTQY
d_call: TRBD2; j_call: TRBJ2-7; v_call: TRBV7-6; clone_size: .; cdr3_aa: ASSLGSGSNYEQY
d_call: .; j_call: TRBJ2-3; v_call: TRBV6-6; clone_size: .; cdr3_aa: ASRKRDWADTQY
d_call: TRBD1; j_call: TRBJ1-3; v_call: TRBV28; clone_size: few; cdr3_aa: ASNRGDPGNTIY
d_call: .; j_call: TRBJ1-4; v_call: TRBV10-3; clone_size: .; cdr3_aa: AIRGGTATNEKLF
d_call: TRBD2; j_call: TRBJ2-3; v_call: TRBV10-3; clone_size: few; cdr3_aa: ATKTSGGAGEVADTQY
d_call: .; j_call: TRBJ2-7; v_call: TRBV7-9; clone_size: .; cdr3_aa: ASSLDSAEQY
d_call: .; j_call: TRBJ2-1; v_call: TRBV2; clone_size: .; cdr3_aa: ASSGGGETYNEQF
d_call: .; j_call: TRBJ1-1; v_call: TRBV4-1; clone_size: .; cdr3_aa: ASSQGSGPWAEAF
d_call: TRBD2; j_call: TRBJ2-5; v_call: TRBV7-2; clone_size: many; cdr3_aa: ASSLADNGGGGETQY